This TCR beta chain was identified during a study of cytomegalovirus exposure and HLA in healthy donors. This clone occurred a few times. 60 Vbeta and 13 Jbeta primers were used in PCR. Assay used: immunoSEQ multiplex PCR; TCRdb lists only in-frame clones, some missing. The data hold under 150,000 clones, with roughly 62% observed a single time. Losses at the gene ends were 2 bases for V and 5 bases for J; bases not matched to a gene: 5. Germline CDR1 and CDR2: MNHNS and SASEGT. The CDR3 sequence is 14 residues long. The J gene is TRBJ1-1, the V gene TRBV6-1; 7 bases agree with TRBD1. This clonotype originated in a man aged 30-40 years in good health and CMV-seropositive. The sample comprised PBMCs. In DNA form, the CDR3 reads TGTGCCAGCAGTGAACGAGACAGGGATACTGAAGCTTTCTTT. It codes for CASSERDRDTEAFF.